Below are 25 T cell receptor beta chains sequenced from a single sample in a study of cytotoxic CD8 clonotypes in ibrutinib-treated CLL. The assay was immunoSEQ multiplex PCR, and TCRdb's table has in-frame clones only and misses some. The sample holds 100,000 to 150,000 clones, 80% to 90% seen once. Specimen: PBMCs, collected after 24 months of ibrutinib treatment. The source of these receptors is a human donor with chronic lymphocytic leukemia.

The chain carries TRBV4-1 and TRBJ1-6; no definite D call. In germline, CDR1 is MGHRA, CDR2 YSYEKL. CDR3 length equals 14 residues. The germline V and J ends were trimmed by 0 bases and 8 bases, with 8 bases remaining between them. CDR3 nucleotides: TGCGCCAGCAGCCAAGATTGGGCAGATTCACCCCTCCACTTT. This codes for CASSQDWADSPLHF.

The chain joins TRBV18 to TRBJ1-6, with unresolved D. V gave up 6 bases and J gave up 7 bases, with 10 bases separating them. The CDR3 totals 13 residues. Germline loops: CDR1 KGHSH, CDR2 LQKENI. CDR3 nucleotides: TGTGCCAGCTCCGGGGTAGAAAATTCACCCCTCCACTTT. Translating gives CASSGVENSPLHF.

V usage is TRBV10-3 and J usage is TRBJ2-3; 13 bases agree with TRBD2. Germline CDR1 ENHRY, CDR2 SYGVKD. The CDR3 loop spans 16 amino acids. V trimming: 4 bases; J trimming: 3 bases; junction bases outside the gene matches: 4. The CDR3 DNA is TGTGCCATCAGTGCTCGGACTAGCGGGAGTACAGATACGCAGTATTTT. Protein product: CAISARTSGSTDTQYF.

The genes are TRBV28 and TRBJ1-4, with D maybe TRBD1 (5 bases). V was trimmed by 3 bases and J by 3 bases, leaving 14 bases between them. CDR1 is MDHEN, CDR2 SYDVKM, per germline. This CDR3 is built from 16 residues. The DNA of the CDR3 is TGTGCCAGCAGTTTTCGGGGGAGCAGGTCTAATGAAAAACTGTTTTTT. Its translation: CASSFRGSRSNEKLFF.

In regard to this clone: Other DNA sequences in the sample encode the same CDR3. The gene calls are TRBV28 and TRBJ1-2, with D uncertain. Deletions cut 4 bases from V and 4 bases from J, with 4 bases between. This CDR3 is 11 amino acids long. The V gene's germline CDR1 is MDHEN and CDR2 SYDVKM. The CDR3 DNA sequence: TGTGCCAGCAGTTCCCTCTATGGCTACACCTTC. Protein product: CASSSLYGYTF.

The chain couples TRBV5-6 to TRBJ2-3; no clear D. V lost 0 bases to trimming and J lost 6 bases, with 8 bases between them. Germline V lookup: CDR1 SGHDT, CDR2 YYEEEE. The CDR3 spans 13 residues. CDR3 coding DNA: TGTGCCAGCAGCTTGGCCCCTCCGGATACGCAGTATTTT. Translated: CASSLAPPDTQYF.

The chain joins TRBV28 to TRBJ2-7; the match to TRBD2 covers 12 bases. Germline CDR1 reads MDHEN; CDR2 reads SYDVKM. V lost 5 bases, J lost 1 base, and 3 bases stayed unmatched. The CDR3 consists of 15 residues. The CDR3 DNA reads TGTGCCAGCAGTCGAACTAGCGGGGGGTCCTACGAGCAGTACTTC. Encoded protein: CASSRTSGGSYEQYF. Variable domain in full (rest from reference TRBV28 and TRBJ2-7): DVKVTQSSRYLVKRTGEKVFLECVQDMDHENMFWYRQDPGLGLRLIYFSYDVKMKEKGDIPEGYSVSREKKERFSLILESASTNQTSMYLCASSRTSGGSYEQYFGPGTRLTVT.

CDR3 residues: CASSSRLAGSGLETQYF. CDR3 bases: TGCGCCAGCAGCTCCCGACTAGCGGGGTCGGGTCTCGAGACCCAGTACTTC. The rearrangement joins TRBV5-1 to TRBJ2-5, with 11 bases aligning to TRBD2. Germline assignment: CDR1 SGHRS and CDR2 YFSETQ. This CDR3 contains 17 residues. Germline trimming cut 3 bases from V and 5 bases from J; bases unmatched to any gene: 12.

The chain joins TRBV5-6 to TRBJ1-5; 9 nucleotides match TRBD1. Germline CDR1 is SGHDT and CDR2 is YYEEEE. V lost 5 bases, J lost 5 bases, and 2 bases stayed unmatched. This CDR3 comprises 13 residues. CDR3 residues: CASSRTGDQPQHF. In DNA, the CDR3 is TGTGCCAGCAGTCGGACAGGGGATCAGCCCCAGCATTTT.

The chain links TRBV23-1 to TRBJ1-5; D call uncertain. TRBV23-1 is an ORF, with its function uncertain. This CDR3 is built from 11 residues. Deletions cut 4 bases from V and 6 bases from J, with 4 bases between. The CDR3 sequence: CASSRGQPQHF. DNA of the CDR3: TGCGCCAGCAGTCGGGGTCAGCCCCAGCATTTT.

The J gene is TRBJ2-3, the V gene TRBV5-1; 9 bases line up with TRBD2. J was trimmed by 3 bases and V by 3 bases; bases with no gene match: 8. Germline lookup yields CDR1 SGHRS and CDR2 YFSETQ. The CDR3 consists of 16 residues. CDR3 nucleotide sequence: TGCGCCAGCAGCTCCGGGGGTAGCGGGAGAACAGATACGCAGTATTTT. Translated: CASSSGGSGRTDTQYF.

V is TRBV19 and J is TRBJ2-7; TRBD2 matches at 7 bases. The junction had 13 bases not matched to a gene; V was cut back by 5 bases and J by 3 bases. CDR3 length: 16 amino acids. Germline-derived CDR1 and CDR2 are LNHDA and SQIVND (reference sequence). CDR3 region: CASSRELARSGYEQYF. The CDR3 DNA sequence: TGTGCCAGTAGTCGTGAACTAGCGAGATCGGGCTACGAGCAGTACTTC.

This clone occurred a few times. CDR3 residues: CASSLGETTSTDTQYF. CDR3 coding DNA: TGTGCCAGCAGCTTAGGAGAGACTACAAGCACAGATACGCAGTATTTT. This chain connects TRBV7-2 to TRBJ2-3; a weak D match, TRBD2 (5 bases). Germline-derived CDR1 and CDR2 are SGHTA and FQGNSA. This CDR3 is 16 amino acids long. V lost 1 base and J lost 0, with 11 bases in between.

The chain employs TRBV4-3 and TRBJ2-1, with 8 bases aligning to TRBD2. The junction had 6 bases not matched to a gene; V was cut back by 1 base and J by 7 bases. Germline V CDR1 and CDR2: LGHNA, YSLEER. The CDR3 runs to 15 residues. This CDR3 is CASSQVVGGANEQFF. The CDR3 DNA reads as TGCGCCAGCAGCCAAGTTGTCGGGGGGGCAAATGAGCAGTTCTTC.

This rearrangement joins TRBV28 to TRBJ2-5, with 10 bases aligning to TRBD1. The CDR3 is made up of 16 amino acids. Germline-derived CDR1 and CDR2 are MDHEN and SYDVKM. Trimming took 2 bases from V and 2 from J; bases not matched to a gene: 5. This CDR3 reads CASSLGGQGVQETQYF. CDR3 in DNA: TGTGCCAGCAGTTTAGGAGGACAGGGGGTTCAAGAGACCCAGTACTTC.

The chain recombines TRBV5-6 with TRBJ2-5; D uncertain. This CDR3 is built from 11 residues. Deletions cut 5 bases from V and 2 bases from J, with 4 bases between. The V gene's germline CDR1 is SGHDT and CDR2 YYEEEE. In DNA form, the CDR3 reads TGTGCCAGCAGGTTGCAAGAGACCCAGTACTTC. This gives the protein CASRLQETQYF.

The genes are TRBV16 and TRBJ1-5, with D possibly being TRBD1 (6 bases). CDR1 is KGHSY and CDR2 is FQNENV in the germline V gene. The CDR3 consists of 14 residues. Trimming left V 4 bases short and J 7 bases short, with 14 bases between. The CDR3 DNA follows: TGTGCCAGCAGCCTGCGGGGGGCATGGCAGCCCCAGCATTTT. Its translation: CASSLRGAWQPQHF.

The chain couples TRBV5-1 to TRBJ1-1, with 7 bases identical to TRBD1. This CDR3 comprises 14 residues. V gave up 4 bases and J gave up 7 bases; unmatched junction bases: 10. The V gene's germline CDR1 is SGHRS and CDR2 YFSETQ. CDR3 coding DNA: TGCGCCAGCAGCCAACGGGGAGGGGGCATTGAAGCTTTCTTT. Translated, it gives CASSQRGGGIEAFF.

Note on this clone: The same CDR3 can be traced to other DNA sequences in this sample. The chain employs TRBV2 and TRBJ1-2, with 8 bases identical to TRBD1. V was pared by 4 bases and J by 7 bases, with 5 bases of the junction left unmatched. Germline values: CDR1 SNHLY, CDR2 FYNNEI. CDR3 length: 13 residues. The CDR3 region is CASSGQGLGGYTF. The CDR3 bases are TGTGCCAGCAGTGGACAGGGGCTGGGTGGCTACACCTTC.

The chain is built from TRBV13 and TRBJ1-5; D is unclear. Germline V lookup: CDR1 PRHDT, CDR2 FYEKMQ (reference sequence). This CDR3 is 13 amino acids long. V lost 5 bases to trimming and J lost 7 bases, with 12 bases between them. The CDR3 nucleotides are TGTGCCAGCAGCCGTGGCCCGGGCCAGCCCCAGCATTTT. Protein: CASSRGPGQPQHF.

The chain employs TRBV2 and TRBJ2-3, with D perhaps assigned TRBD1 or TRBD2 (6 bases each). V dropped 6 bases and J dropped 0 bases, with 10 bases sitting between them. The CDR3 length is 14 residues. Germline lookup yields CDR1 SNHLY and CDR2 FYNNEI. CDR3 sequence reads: CASRGGPSTDTQYF. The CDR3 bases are TGTGCCAGCAGAGGGGGGCCTAGCACAGATACGCAGTATTTT.

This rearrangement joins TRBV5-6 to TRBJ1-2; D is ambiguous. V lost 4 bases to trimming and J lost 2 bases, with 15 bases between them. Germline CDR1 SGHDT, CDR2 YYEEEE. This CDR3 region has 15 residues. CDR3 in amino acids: CASSLDMSVNYGYTF. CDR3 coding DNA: TGTGCCAGCAGCCTCGACATGTCGGTGAACTATGGCTACACCTTC.

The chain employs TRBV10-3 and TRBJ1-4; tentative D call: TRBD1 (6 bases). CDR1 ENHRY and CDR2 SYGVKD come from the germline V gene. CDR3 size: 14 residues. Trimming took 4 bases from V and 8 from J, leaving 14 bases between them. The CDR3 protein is CAISVAGAGEKLFF. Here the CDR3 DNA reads TGTGCCATCAGTGTCGCGGGGGCTGGGGAAAAACTGTTTTTT.

The CDR3, as DNA: TGTGCCAGTAGTATTGATAGGAGCGGGGGCTCGTCCACAGATACGCAGTATTTT. Residues: CASSIDRSGGSSTDTQYF. The chain joins TRBV19 to TRBJ2-3; TRBD2 aligns across 8 bases. The CDR3 covers 18 residues. Germline trimming cut 3 bases from V and 2 bases from J; bases unmatched to any gene: 13. Germline values: CDR1 LNHDA, CDR2 SQIVND (reference sequence).

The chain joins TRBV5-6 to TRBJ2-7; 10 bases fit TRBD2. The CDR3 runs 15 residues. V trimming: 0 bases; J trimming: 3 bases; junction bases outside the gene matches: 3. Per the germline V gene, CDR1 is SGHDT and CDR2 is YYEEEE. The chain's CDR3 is CASSLGVAGGYEQYF. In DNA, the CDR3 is TGTGCCAGCAGCTTGGGGGTAGCGGGAGGCTACGAGCAGTACTTC.